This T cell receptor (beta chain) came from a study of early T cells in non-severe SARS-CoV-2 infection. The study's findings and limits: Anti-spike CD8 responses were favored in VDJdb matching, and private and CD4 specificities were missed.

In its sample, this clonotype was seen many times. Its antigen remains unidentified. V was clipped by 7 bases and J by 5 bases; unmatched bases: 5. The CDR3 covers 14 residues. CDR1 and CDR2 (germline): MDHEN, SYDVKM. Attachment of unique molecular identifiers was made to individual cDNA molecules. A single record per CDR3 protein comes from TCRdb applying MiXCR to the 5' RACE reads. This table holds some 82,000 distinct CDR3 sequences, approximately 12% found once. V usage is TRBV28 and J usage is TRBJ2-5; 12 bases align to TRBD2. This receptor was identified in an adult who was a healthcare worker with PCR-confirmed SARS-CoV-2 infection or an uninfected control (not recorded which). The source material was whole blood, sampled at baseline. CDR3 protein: CASTNGLAGETQYF. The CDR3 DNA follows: TGTGCCAGCACCAACGGACTAGCGGGGGAGACCCAGTACTTC.